This T cell receptor beta chain was sequenced during a study of cytomegalovirus exposure and HLA in healthy donors. Study conclusions and caveats: Several of the most significant clusters appeared, in a later analysis, to be linked to common viral pathogens.

60 Vbeta and 13 Jbeta primers were used in PCR. Per the original methods: Per a later analysis, the number of unique TCR beta chains was some 75 million, of which roughly 9.9 million were shared. Sequencing used immunoSEQ multiplex PCR; TCRdb keeps in-frame clones, though not all of them. V and J calls and clone size are those listed in that table; D and trimming were worked out from the DNA. This table has 150,000 to 200,000 clones, about three quarters appearing once. A note on this clone: What it binds is unknown.

Despite likely unrecorded immune exposures, the donors were nominally healthy at the time of sampling. The sequenced sample was PBMCs. The receptor comes from a woman between 40 and 55 years old in good health and CMV-seronegative.

The CDR3 nucleotides read TGCGCCAGCAGCCAAGATGGGACAGGAAGCTACACCTTC. Its translation: CASSQDGTGSYTF. The chain joins TRBV4-3 to TRBJ1-2, with 8 bases that match TRBD1. V shed 0 bases, J shed 9 bases, and the junction held 3 bases outside the gene matches. The germline V gene encodes CDR1 LGHNA and CDR2 YSLEER. The length of the CDR3 is 13 residues.